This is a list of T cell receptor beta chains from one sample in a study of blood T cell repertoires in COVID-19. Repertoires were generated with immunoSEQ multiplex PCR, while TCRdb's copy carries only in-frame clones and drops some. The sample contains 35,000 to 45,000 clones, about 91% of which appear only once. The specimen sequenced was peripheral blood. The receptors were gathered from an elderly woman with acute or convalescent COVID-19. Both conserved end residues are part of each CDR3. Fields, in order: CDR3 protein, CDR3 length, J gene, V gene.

CASSLTGVTEAFF,13,TRBJ1-1,TRBV12-3/TRBV12-4
CASSQQGGNTIYF,13,TRBJ1-3,TRBV3-1/TRBV3-2
CASSRNRVRFRNSPLHF,17,TRBJ1-6,TRBV3-1/TRBV3-2
CASSEDGGADTQYF,14,TRBJ2-3,TRBV2
CASSRAGGPYNEQFF,15,TRBJ2-1,TRBV10-2
CASSSRTGRSNEKLFF,16,TRBJ1-4,TRBV9
CATSSGAVPRNEQFF,15,TRBJ2-1,TRBV24-1
CASSEAGSGNYGYTF,15,TRBJ1-2,TRBV6-1
CASSLAGTGEETQYF,15,TRBJ2-5,TRBV5-1
CASSGTGNYGYTF,13,TRBJ1-2,TRBV2
CASSEEAGHGYTF,13,TRBJ1-2,TRBV2
CATRGGLTEAFF,12,TRBJ1-1,TRBV2
CASSLPLGQVPSPLHF,16,TRBJ1-6,TRBV7-9
CASSSTVDYGYTF,13,TRBJ1-2,TRBV6-5
CASSETVWGEQFF,13,TRBJ2-1,TRBV11-2
CASSWEGIYGYTF,13,TRBJ1-2,TRBV7-8
CASSPGNINEKLFF,14,TRBJ1-4,TRBV5-1
CASYSGGIPYEQFF,14,TRBJ2-1,TRBV6-5
CASMGEEFYGYTF,13,TRBJ1-2,TRBV28
CASSLGIGTEAFF,13,TRBJ1-1,TRBV7-3
CASSRGQGWNTEAFF,15,TRBJ1-1,TRBV19
CAWSVRGSQANYGYTF,16,TRBJ1-2,TRBV30
CASSLAGTSGGLEQYF,16,TRBJ2-7,TRBV7-2
CASSQGPPGGFYGYTF,16,TRBJ1-2,TRBV4-2
CASSLGDRDYGYTF,14,TRBJ1-2,TRBV5-1
CASTQAAQGGLVNTEAFF,18,TRBJ1-1,TRBV6-4